This TCR beta chain came from a study of blood T cell repertoires in COVID-19. Study in general: Acute and convalescent COVID-19 samples came from the United States, Italy and Spain. T cells, B-cell-depleted T cells, or PBMCs provided the cDNA or gDNA that served as material.

Per the original data handling: Reference gene primers were amplified, and this amplification served to estimate nucleated cell counts. Sequencing used immunoSEQ multiplex PCR; TCRdb keeps in-frame clones, though not all of them. The V and J calls and clone size were taken over from that table, and D and trimming were inferred from the DNA. This table has roughly 150,000 clones, more than 85% appearing once. V lost 3 bases to trimming and J lost 8 bases; unmatched junction nucleotides: 4. This CDR3 has 15 residues. CDR1 is MNHEY and CDR2 is SMNVEV in the germline V gene (reference sequence). This sequence originates from a human donor in a cohort sampled during active COVID-19. Source material: peripheral blood. The chain uses TRBV27 and TRBJ2-1; 13 bases are shared with TRBD2. CDR3 DNA sequence: TGTGCCAGCAGTTTTAGGACTAGCGGGAGACATGAGCAGTTCTTC. Translation gives CASSFRTSGRHEQFF.